Detailed here is one T cell receptor (beta chain). The record originates from a study of T cell changes during pregnancy in multiple sclerosis. Profiling relied on immunoSEQ multiplex PCR, and the TCRdb table lists in-frame clones only, not all of them. The sample gives 30,000 to 35,000 clones, approximately 90% of which show up once; roughly an eighth is in the top ten. The origin of this receptor is a female donor with multiple sclerosis, enrolled in a pregnancy study. The starting material was CD8+ T cells from peripheral blood mononuclear cells, obtained in the first trimester of pregnancy.

The CDR3 protein is CAWRKSPPPPGMWDQPQHF. In DNA form, the CDR3 reads TGTGCCTGGAGAAAGAGCCCCCCCCCTCCAGGGATGTGGGATCAGCCCCAGCATTTT. The rearrangement links TRBV30 to TRBJ1-5, with a weak D call TRBD1 (5 bases). The ends were cut back, 3 bases at V and 5 bases at J, with 29 bases in the middle. Per the germline V gene, CDR1 is GTSNPN and CDR2 is SVGIG (reference sequence). The CDR3 runs to 19 residues.